These T cell receptor beta chains were read from a single sample in a study of shared clonotypes between healthy human individuals. The table came from immunoSEQ multiplex PCR; TCRdb's copy has only in-frame clones and leaves some out. The repertoire consists of over a million clones, with 96% occurring once and the leading ten covering more than 0.9%. Sequencing was performed on naive CD4+ T cells sorted from blood. The origin of the receptors is a man aged 25-45 years in good health. Each CDR3 is given with its conserved first and last residue. D genes are given only for firm matches. Expanded clones are given a class, and other clones once, few, many or no size at all.

D | size | J | V | CDR3 | DNA
- | - | TRBJ1-5 | TRBV5-4 | CASSLAGFKQPQHF | TGTGCCAGCAGCTTAGCGGGGTTCAAACAGCCCCAGCATTTT
TRBD1 | - | TRBJ2-7 | TRBV7-9 | CASSLMSGQGASYEQYF | TGTGCCAGCAGCTTAATGTCCGGGCAGGGGGCCTCCTACGAGCAGTACTTC
- | once | TRBJ2-6 | TRBV6-5 | CASTSDWANVLTF | TGTGCCAGCACCAGCGACTGGGCCAACGTCCTGACTTTC
TRBD1 | - | TRBJ1-1 | TRBV30 | CAWLPGGVRATEAFF | TGTGCCTGGTTACCAGGGGGCGTCCGGGCCACTGAAGCTTTCTTT
TRBD2 | once | TRBJ2-3 | TRBV5-1 | CASGTSDTDTQYF | TGCGCCAGCGGGACTAGCGACACAGATACGCAGTATTTT
TRBD1 | once | TRBJ2-1 | TRBV5-5 | CASSSTGGSYNEQFF | TGTGCCAGCAGCTCCACAGGGGGCTCCTACAATGAGCAGTTCTTC
- | - | TRBJ2-5 | TRBV29-1 | CSVPGLVRETQYF | TGCAGCGTTCCAGGGCTTGTTCGGGAGACCCAGTACTTC
- | - | TRBJ2-7 | TRBV18 | CASSPRRAFGLEQYF | TGTGCCAGCTCACCGCGACGGGCATTTGGCTTGGAGCAGTACTTC
- | - | TRBJ2-2 | TRBV5-1 | CASSSGSGETGELFF | TGCGCCAGCAGCTCGGGTTCGGGCGAGACTGGGGAGCTGTTTTTT
- | - | TRBJ1-2 | TRBV9 | CASSAGKGSLLYGYTF | TGTGCCAGCAGCGCGGGCAAGGGTTCCCTCCTCTATGGCTACACCTTC
- | - | TRBJ1-3 | TRBV18 | CASSPQPVEISGNTIYF | TGTGCCAGCTCACCACAACCTGTTGAGATCTCTGGAAACACCATATATTTT
- | - | TRBJ1-5 | TRBV30 | CAWTQDRTNQPQHF | TGTGCCTGGACCCAAGACAGGACAAATCAGCCCCAGCATTTT
- | - | TRBJ1-4 | TRBV18 | CASSPSSAANEKLFF | TGTGCCAGCTCACCTTCATCCGCCGCTAATGAAAAACTGTTTTTT
- | - | TRBJ2-2 | TRBV18 | CASSPSGFTGELFF | TGTGCCAGCTCGCCGTCAGGGTTCACCGGGGAGCTGTTTTTT
TRBD2 | - | TRBJ2-3 | TRBV5-5 | CASSLIGGRSTDTQYF | TGTGCCAGCAGCTTGATCGGCGGGAGGAGCACAGATACGCAGTATTTT
TRBD1 | - | TRBJ1-2 | TRBV19 | CASSIDWTGAYGYTF | TGTGCCAGTAGTATTGACTGGACAGGGGCCTATGGCTACACCTTC
TRBD2 | - | TRBJ2-7 | TRBV7-2 | CASSLRLAGEQYF | TGTGCCAGCAGCTTAAGGCTAGCGGGCGAGCAGTACTTC
TRBD2 | - | TRBJ2-2 | TRBV7-8 | CASSPGRTSGRTGELFF | TGTGCCAGCAGCCCTGGGAGGACTAGCGGGAGAACCGGGGAGCTGTTTTTT
TRBD1 | - | TRBJ1-3 | TRBV16 | CASSRWGQPEGNTIYF | TGTGCCAGCAGCCGATGGGGACAGCCAGAAGGAAACACCATATATTTT
- | - | TRBJ2-4 | TRBV6-1 | CASSEHGRLAKNIQYF | TGTGCCAGCAGTGAACACGGCAGACTAGCCAAAAACATTCAGTACTTC
- | - | TRBJ1-5 | TRBV28 | CASSFPRGPQHF | TGTGCCAGCAGTTTCCCCCGGGGGCCCCAGCATTTT
TRBD2 | - | TRBJ2-3 | TRBV4-1 | CASSRSGAGGADTQYF | TGCGCCAGCAGCCGGTCCGGTGCGGGAGGAGCAGATACGCAGTATTTT
- | - | TRBJ2-7 | TRBV10-1 | CASSESTGGVYEQYF | TGCGCCAGCAGTGAGTCCACAGGGGGGGTCTACGAGCAGTACTTC
TRBD2 | - | TRBJ2-3 | TRBV12-5 | CASGLVTTSGTDTQYF | TGTGCTAGTGGTTTGGTTACGACTAGCGGCACAGATACGCAGTATTTT
TRBD1 | - | TRBJ1-2 | TRBV10-3 | CAISGQGVGGYTF | TGTGCCATCAGTGGGCAGGGGGTCGGTGGCTACACCTTC
TRBD2 | - | TRBJ2-2 | TRBV19 | CASSMVSGGPGELFF | TGTGCCAGTAGTATGGTATCGGGAGGGCCCGGGGAGCTGTTTTTT
TRBD1 | - | TRBJ1-4 | TRBV7-9 | CASSPRDSKYEKLFF | TGTGCCAGCAGCCCCCGGGACAGCAAGTATGAAAAACTGTTTTTT
- | - | TRBJ2-4 | TRBV6-1 | CASSEGPGQKYF | TGTGCCAGCAGCGAAGGCCCTGGACAGAAGTACTTC
- | - | TRBJ2-5 | TRBV30 | CAWSESTGNQETQYF | TGTGCCTGGAGTGAGTCAACGGGGAACCAAGAGACCCAGTACTTC
- | - | TRBJ2-1 | TRBV18 | CASSPLGGHDEQFF | TGTGCCAGCTCACCACTCGGGGGTCACGATGAGCAGTTCTTC
- | - | TRBJ2-4 | TRBV6-1 | CASYSTAEKNIQYF | TGTGCCAGTTACTCGACGGCTGAGAAAAACATTCAGTACTTC
- | - | TRBJ2-7 | TRBV6-1 | CASSERPRWTYEQYF | TGTGCCAGCAGTGAACGCCCCAGGTGGACCTACGAGCAGTACTTC
TRBD1 | - | TRBJ2-2 | TRBV9 | CASSARTTGAGELFF | TGTGCCAGCAGCGCCAGGACGACAGGGGCCGGGGAGCTGTTTTTT
- | - | TRBJ1-5 | TRBV15 | CATSRGVGRDQPQHF | TGTGCCACCAGCAGAGGGGTCGGCAGGGATCAGCCCCAGCATTTT
- | - | TRBJ2-3 | TRBV4-1 | CASSQGQGPSSTDTQYF | TGCGCCAGCAGCCAAGGCCAGGGCCCATCTAGCACAGATACGCAGTATTTT
- | - | TRBJ2-7 | TRBV6-1 | CASSVEASVPAEQYF | TGTGCCAGCAGTGTGGAGGCCTCAGTCCCGGCCGAGCAGTACTTC
- | - | TRBJ2-1 | TRBV27 | CASSLAGLYNEQFF | TGTGCCAGCAGTCTCGCAGGGCTTTACAATGAGCAGTTCTTC
- | - | TRBJ2-7 | TRBV5-1 | CASSLLGEQYF | TGCGCCAGCAGCTTGTTAGGCGAGCAGTACTTC
- | - | TRBJ1-5 | TRBV15 | CATRTVTERRNQPQHF | TGTGCCACCAGAACCGTAACAGAGCGACGAAATCAGCCCCAGCATTTT
TRBD1 | once | TRBJ1-2 | TRBV9 | CASSIGQGIGYTF | TGTGCCAGCAGCATCGGACAGGGTATTGGCTACACCTTC
TRBD1 | - | TRBJ1-2 | TRBV5-1 | CASGNAGTGPYGYTF | TGCGCCAGCGGAAATGCAGGGACAGGACCCTATGGCTACACCTTC
- | - | TRBJ1-2 | TRBV28 | CASSPGDTRRNYGYTF | TGTGCCAGCAGTCCGGGGGACACGCGCCGTAACTATGGCTACACCTTC
- | - | TRBJ2-2 | TRBV7-3 | CASSLRGGDTGELFF | TGTGCCAGCAGCTTACGTGGCGGAGACACCGGGGAGCTGTTTTTT
- | - | TRBJ2-1 | TRBV6-5 | CASSFRGDPYNEQFF | TGTGCCAGCAGTTTTCGGGGAGACCCCTACAATGAGCAGTTCTTC
TRBD1 | - | TRBJ2-1 | TRBV18 | CASSRGQDNEQFF | TGTGCCAGCTCACGGGGACAGGACAATGAGCAGTTCTTC
TRBD2 | - | TRBJ2-1 | TRBV5-5 | CASSPGLAGSYRSSYNEQFF | TGTGCCAGCAGCCCGGGACTAGCGGGATCCTACCGGAGCTCCTACAATGAGCAGTTCTTC
- | - | TRBJ2-1 | TRBV7-2 | CASSSPLLVVQFF | TGTGCCAGCAGCTCCCCTTTGCTCGTGGTGCAGTTCTTC
- | - | TRBJ2-2 | TRBV5-4 | CASSLVLGELFF | TGTGCCAGCAGCTTGGTTCTCGGGGAGCTGTTTTTT
TRBD1 | - | TRBJ2-3 | TRBV19 | CASSIGAPGQGAADTQYF | TGTGCCAGTAGTATAGGGGCTCCGGGACAGGGGGCCGCAGATACGCAGTATTTT
- | once | TRBJ2-1 | TRBV7-6 | CASSLVEGPGNEQFF | TGTGCCAGCAGCTTAGTTGAGGGGCCGGGCAATGAGCAGTTCTTC
- | once | TRBJ2-5 | TRBV7-9 | CASSSWGIQETQYF | TGTGCCAGCAGTTCCTGGGGTATACAAGAGACCCAGTACTTC
- | once | TRBJ1-5 | TRBV6-5 | CASSWAVNQPQHF | TGTGCCAGCAGTTGGGCGGTCAATCAGCCCCAGCATTTT
- | - | TRBJ2-7 | TRBV2 | CASSLGRNPPYEQYF | TGTGCCAGCAGTTTGGGGAGGAACCCCCCCTACGAGCAGTACTTC
TRBD1 | - | TRBJ2-7 | TRBV18 | CASSRLPLGQGYEQYF | TGTGCCAGCTCACGACTCCCGTTGGGACAGGGCTACGAGCAGTACTTC
- | - | TRBJ2-2 | TRBV5-1 | CASSLLLAGGELFF | TGCGCCAGCAGCTTGCTACTAGCTGGCGGGGAGCTGTTTTTT